This entry features one T cell receptor beta chain sequence. Antigen unknown. With the Oncomine TCR Beta short-read assay, DNA from cultured CD4+ T cells was sequenced. TCRdb re-called the PCR reads through MiXCR, storing one row per CDR3 protein. Among 25,000 to 30,000 distinct CDR3 sequences listed, around 64% were seen once. The CDR3 totals 18 residues. The germline V and J ends were trimmed by 3 bases and 0 bases, with 18 bases remaining between them. This specimen belongs to a study of vaccination and CD4 T cells after COVID-19. Study background: Median time from second vaccine dose to sampling was 72 days (14 to 241). Overlapping spike peptides served as the stimulus for the cells. These peptides came from SARS-CoV-2 and from the common cold coronaviruses HCoV-NL63, HCoV-OC43 and HCoV-229E.

Sample treatment: approximately nine-day PBMC culture with coronavirus spike peptide pools or control peptides (ViraFEST assay). ViraFEST grew antigen-specific T cells using peptide pools, then sequenced TCRs. Healthy vaccinees, negative for nucleocapsid antibodies before and after vaccination, had no earlier SARS-CoV-2 infection. The TCR comes from a human donor who received a COVID-19 vaccine. The rearrangement uses TRBV12-3 or TRBV12-4 and TRBJ1-3; possible D gene TRBD1, 6 bases. The specimen comprised CD4+ T cells from blood, cultured in vitro, sampled after SARS-CoV-2 vaccination. CDR3 DNA: TGTGCCAGCAGTTTCGCAGTGGGGGGCATGTACTCTGGAAACACCATATATTTT. Amino acids: CASSFAVGGMYSGNTIYF.